This TCR beta chain was recorded in a study of cytomegalovirus exposure and HLA in healthy donors. Study-level results: Analysis performed later found roughly 18,000 TCR beta sequences associated with HLA alleles at 0.05 false discovery rate. An ancestry cluster, one associated with Asian ancestry, reportedly showed fewer N-insertions than the roughly 610-donor mean in a later analysis.

This CDR3 has 14 amino acids. Germline CDR1 reads KGHSH; CDR2 reads LQKENI. Unmatched junction bases numbered 5, after V lost 5 bases and J lost 8 bases. Comments on this clone: Its antigen remains unidentified.

The PCR made use of 60 Vbeta and 13 Jbeta primers. Measured with immunoSEQ multiplex PCR; TCRdb has only the in-frame clones, and not every one. The sample has under 200,000 clones, roughly three quarters seen once. The V call is TRBV18, the J call TRBJ2-1, with TRBD1 matching over 11 bases. This TCR came from a woman between 50 and 59 years old in good health and CMV-seropositive. The specimen sequenced was PBMCs. This CDR3 reads CASSAGTGGDEQFF. The CDR3 region has the DNA TGTGCCAGCTCAGCCGGGACAGGGGGTGATGAGCAGTTCTTC. Full variable domain (rest looked up from reference TRBV18 and TRBJ2-1): NAGVMQNPRHLVRRRGQEARLRCSPMKGHSHVYWYRQLPEEGLKFMVYLQKENIIDESGMPKERFSAEFPKEGPSILRIQQVVRGDSAAYFCASSAGTGGDEQFFGPGTRLTVL.